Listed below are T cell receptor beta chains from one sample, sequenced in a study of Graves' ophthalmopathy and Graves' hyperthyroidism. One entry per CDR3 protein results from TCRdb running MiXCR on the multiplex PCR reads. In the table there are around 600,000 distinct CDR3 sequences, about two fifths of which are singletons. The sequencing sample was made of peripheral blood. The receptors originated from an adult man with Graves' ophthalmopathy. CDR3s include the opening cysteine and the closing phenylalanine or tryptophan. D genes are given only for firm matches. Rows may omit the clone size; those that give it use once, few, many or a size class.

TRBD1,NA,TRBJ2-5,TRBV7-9,TGTGCCAGCAGCCCGGACAGGATGGGGCAAGAGACCCAGTACTTC,CASSPDRMGQETQYF
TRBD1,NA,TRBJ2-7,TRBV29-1,TGCAGCGCCAAGGACAGGGGCACCTACGAGCAGTACTTC,CSAKDRGTYEQYF
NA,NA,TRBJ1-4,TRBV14,TGTGCCAGCAGCCAAGATCAGGCGGAAAAACTGTTTTTT,CASSQDQAEKLFF
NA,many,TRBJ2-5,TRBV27,TGTGCCAGCAGTTTGGGTATGGGGACCCAGTACTTC,CASSLGMGTQYF
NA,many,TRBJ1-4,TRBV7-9,TGTGCCAGCAGCTTAGCTGGGGAAGAAAAACTGTTTTTT,CASSLAGEEKLFF
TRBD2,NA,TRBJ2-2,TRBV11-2,TGTGCCAGCACGGTAGCGGGAGTAACCGGGGAGCTGTTTTTT,CASTVAGVTGELFF
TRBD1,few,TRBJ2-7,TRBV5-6,TGTGCCAGCACCGGGACAGGGTCCACCTACGAGCAGTACTTC,CASTGTGSTYEQYF
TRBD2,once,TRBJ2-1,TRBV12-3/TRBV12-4,TGTGCCAGCAGTTTCCCGGGAGGCAATGAGCAGTTCTTC,CASSFPGGNEQFF
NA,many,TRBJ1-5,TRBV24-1,TGTGCCACCAGTGGTCCGGGCGCGGGTCAGCCCCAGCATTTT,CATSGPGAGQPQHF
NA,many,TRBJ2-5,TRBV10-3,TGTGCCATCAGTGAGTCTACAGGGCAAGAGACCCAGTACTTC,CAISESTGQETQYF
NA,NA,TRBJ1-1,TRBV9,TGTGCCAGCAGCCCGGGACAAACTACGACTGAAGCTTTCTTT,CASSPGQTTTEAFF
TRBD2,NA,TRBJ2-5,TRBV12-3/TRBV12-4,TGTGCCAGCAGGCCGTCCCCAGCGGGGGGAAGAGAGACCCAGTACTTC,CASRPSPAGGRETQYF
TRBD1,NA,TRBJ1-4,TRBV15,TGTGCCACCAGCAGAGATTTCGCAGGGGGAGAGGAAAAACTGTTTTTT,CATSRDFAGGEEKLFF
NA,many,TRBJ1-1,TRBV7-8,TGTGCCAGCAGACCGGACAGATTGAACACTGAAGCTTTCTTT,CASRPDRLNTEAFF
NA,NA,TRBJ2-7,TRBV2,TGTGCCAGCAGCCCGAGACCACAGGGGGGGGACGAGCAGTACTTC,CASSPRPQGGDEQYF
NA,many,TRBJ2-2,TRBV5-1,TGCGCCAGCAGCTTGGAGTGGGCGACGAACACCGGGGAGCTGTTTTTT,CASSLEWATNTGELFF